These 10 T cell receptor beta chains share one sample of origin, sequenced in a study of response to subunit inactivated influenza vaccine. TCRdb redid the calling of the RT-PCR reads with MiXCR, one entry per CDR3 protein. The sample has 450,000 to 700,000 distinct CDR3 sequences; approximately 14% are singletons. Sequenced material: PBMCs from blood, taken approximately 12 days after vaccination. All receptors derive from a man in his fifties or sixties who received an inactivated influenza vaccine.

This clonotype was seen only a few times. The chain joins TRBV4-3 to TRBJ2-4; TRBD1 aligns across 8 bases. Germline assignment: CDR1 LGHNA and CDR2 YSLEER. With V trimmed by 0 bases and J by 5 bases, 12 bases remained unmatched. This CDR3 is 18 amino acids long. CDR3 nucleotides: TGCGCCAGCAGCCAAGATCTCAATCTCGGGACAGGAGAAAACATTCAGTACTTC. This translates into CASSQDLNLGTGENIQYF.

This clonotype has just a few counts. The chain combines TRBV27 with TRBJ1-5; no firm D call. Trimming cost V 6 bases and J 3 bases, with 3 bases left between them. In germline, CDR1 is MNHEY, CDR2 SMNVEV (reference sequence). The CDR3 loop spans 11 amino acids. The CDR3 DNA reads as TGTGCCAGCAGCCCCAATCAGCCCCAGCATTTT. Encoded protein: CASSPNQPQHF.

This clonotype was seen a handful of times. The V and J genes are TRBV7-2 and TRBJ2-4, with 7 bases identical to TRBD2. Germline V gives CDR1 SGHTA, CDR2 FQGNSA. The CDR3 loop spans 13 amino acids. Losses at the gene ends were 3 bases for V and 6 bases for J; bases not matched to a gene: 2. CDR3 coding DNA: TGTGCCAGCAGCTTCGGGGAGGGAAACATTCAGTACTTC. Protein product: CASSFGEGNIQYF.

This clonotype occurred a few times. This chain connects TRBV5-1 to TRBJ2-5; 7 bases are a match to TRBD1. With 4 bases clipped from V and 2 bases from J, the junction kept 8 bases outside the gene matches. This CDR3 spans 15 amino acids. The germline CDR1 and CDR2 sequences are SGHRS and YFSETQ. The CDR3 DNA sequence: TGCGCCAGCAGCACCGGGACAGACGTACAAGAGACCCAGTACTTC. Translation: CASSTGTDVQETQYF. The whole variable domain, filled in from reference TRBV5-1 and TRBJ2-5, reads KAGVTQTPRYLIKTRGQQVTLSCSPISGHRSVSWYQQTPGQGLQFLFEYFSETQRNKGNFPGRFSGRQFSNSRSEMNVSTLELGDSALYLCASSTGTDVQETQYFGPGTRLLVL.

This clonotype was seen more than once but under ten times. The CDR3 nucleotides read TGCAGCGTTGAAGGGGACAACCAAGAGACCCAGTACTTC. This codes for CSVEGDNQETQYF. This rearrangement joins TRBV29-1 to TRBJ2-5; D is possibly TRBD1 (6 bases). Per the germline V gene, CDR1 is SQVTM and CDR2 is ANQGSEA. CDR3 size: 13 residues. V lost 1 base to trimming and J lost 0 bases, with 6 bases between them.

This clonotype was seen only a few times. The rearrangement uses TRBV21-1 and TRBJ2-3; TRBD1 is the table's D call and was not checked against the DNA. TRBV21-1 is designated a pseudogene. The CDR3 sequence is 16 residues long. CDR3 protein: CASSKSEGRGADTQYF. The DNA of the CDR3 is TGTGCCAGCAGCAAAAGTGAAGGGCGGGGTGCAGATACGCAGTATTTT.

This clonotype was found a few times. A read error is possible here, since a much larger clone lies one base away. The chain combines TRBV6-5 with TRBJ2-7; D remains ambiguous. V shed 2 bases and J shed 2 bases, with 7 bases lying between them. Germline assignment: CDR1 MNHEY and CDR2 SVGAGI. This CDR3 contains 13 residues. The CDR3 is CASSYKGTYEQYF. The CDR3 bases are TGTGCCAGCAGTTACAAGGGAACCTACGAGCAGTACTTC.

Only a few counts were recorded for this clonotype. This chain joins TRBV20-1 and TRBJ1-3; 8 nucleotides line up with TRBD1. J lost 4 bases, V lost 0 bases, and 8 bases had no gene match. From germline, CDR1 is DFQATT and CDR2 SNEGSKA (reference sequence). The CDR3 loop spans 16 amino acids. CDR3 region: CSARDGSGGLGNTIYF. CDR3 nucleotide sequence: TGCAGTGCTAGAGATGGATCAGGGGGCTTGGGAAACACCATATATTTT.

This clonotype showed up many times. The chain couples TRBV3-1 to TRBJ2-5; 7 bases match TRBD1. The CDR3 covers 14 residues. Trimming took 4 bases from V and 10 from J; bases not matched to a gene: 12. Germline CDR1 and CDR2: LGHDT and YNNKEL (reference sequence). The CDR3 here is CASSPPGQTPGQYF. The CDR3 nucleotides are TGTGCCAGCAGCCCACCGGGACAGACCCCTGGCCAGTACTTC.

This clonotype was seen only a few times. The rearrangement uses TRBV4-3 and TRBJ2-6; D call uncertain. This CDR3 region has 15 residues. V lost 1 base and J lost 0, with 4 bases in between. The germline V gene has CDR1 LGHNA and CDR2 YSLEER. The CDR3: CASSQVVSGANVLTF. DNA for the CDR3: TGCGCCAGCAGCCAAGTCGTCTCTGGGGCCAACGTCCTGACTTTC.